This TCR beta chain came from a study of cytomegalovirus exposure and HLA in healthy donors. The CDR3 is 15 residues long. V was pared by 2 bases and J by 2 bases, with 5 bases of the junction left unmatched. Germline V lookup: CDR1 LNHDA, CDR2 SQIVND (reference sequence). On this clone: Its antigen is still unknown.

The PCR made use of 60 Vbeta and 13 Jbeta primers. Original methodology: About 10 million shared chains were among the roughly 78 million unique TCR beta chains that a later analysis counted. Data came from immunoSEQ multiplex PCR; TCRdb stores just in-frame clones and leaves some out. V and J calls and clone size are those listed in that table; D and trimming were worked out from the DNA. This sample has some 180,000 clones, with about 88% found just once. Study-wide results and caveats: Prediction of most subjects' HLA-A and HLA-B alleles by TCR beta sequences was reportedly accurate.

The rearrangement joins TRBV19 to TRBJ2-7, with TRBD2 matching 8 bases. The sample taken for sequencing was PBMCs. The origin of this receptor is a girl under two years old in good health and CMV-seronegative. In nucleotides, the CDR3 is TGTGCCAGTAGTATATCCGGGGGGGCGGCCTACGAGCAGTACTTC. Protein: CASSISGGAAYEQYF.